This T cell receptor beta chain was identified in a study of shared clonotypes between healthy human individuals. Turning to the study itself: Per donor, three plates held CD4 naive cells, three held CD4 memory, two held CD8 naive and one held CD8 memory.

Replicate sorted-subset PCRs were loaded with around 0.2 ug DNA, 30,000 or so T cell genomes. Assay used: immunoSEQ multiplex PCR; TCRdb lists only in-frame clones, some missing. The data contain around 640,000 clones, roughly 95% of them singletons. With 4 bases clipped from V and 2 bases from J, the junction kept 10 bases outside the gene matches. Germline lookup yields CDR1 MDHEN and CDR2 SYDVKM. CDR3 length: 16 amino acids. Positively selected for CCR7, the CD45RO-negative cells used as naive CD8 cells excluded terminally differentiated effector memory CD45RA+ cells. The V and J genes are TRBV28 and TRBJ2-7; 8 bases fit TRBD2. The sequence came from a woman in her twenties or thirties in good health. Sequenced: naive CD8+ T cells sorted from blood. CDR3 bases: TGTGCCAGCAGTTGGGGTGGGGCGGGAGGAACCTACGAGCAGTACTTC. Encoded protein: CASSWGGAGGTYEQYF.